A single sample is the source of the 13 T cell receptor beta chains below, sequenced in a study of blood T cell repertoires in COVID-19. TCRdb's copy holds only in-frame clones and misses some; the assay was immunoSEQ multiplex PCR. This sample has about 200,000 clones; approximately 84% occur once, and the top ten carry less than 9.5%. Sequencing used PBMCs or T cells enriched from blood (not recorded which). The origin of the receptors is a man in his forties who had recovered from COVID-19.

The gene calls are TRBV4-2 and TRBJ2-1, with 9 bases aligning to TRBD2. CDR1 is LGHNA and CDR2 is YNFKEQ in the germline V gene. This CDR3 has 18 amino acids. Trimming at V came to 0 bases and at J to 4 bases, leaving 10 bases not matched to a gene. CDR3 loop: CASSQDPAGGRRYNEQFF. As DNA, the CDR3 is TGTGCCAGCAGCCAAGATCCGGCGGGGGGGCGTCGATACAATGAGCAGTTCTTC.

The chain combines TRBV7-2 with TRBJ1-1; TRBD1 is a possible D gene (6 bases). This CDR3 region has 15 residues. The ends were cut back, 5 bases at V and 9 bases at J, with 22 bases in the middle. Germline V CDR1 and CDR2: SGHTA, FQGNSA. The CDR3 region is CASSPQPTGLFKAFF. For the CDR3, the DNA is TGTGCCAGCAGCCCCCAGCCGACAGGTTTGTTCAAAGCTTTCTTT.

This sequence joins TRBV28 and TRBJ1-3; TRBD1 matches 8 bases. The CDR3 is made up of 14 amino acids. Trimming removed 6 bases from V and 6 bases from J; junction bases left unmatched: 7. CDR1 MDHEN and CDR2 SYDVKM come from the germline V gene. CDR3 DNA: TGTGCCAGCAGCTCTTTGACAGGGGTAAACACCATATATTTT. It codes for CASSSLTGVNTIYF.

The chain combines TRBV7-8 with TRBJ1-2, with 9 bases fitting TRBD1. The germline V gene encodes CDR1 SGHVS and CDR2 FQNEAQ. The length of the CDR3 is 16 residues. The junction had 13 bases not matched to a gene; V was cut back by 5 bases and J by 6 bases. The CDR3 sequence: CASSRYRDRVKDGYTF. The CDR3 nucleotides are TGTGCCAGCAGCCGTTACCGGGACAGGGTGAAAGATGGCTACACCTTC.

V and J are TRBV5-1 and TRBJ1-1, with 7 bases identical to TRBD1. Germline V CDR1 and CDR2: SGHRS, YFSETQ. This CDR3 is built from 18 residues. V lost 0 bases to trimming and J lost 1 base; unmatched junction nucleotides: 12. The CDR3: CASSLGGGGRPKNTEAFF. The CDR3 DNA follows: TGCGCCAGCAGCTTGGGCGGAGGGGGCAGGCCAAAGAACACTGAAGCTTTCTTT.

DNA of the CDR3: TGTGCCAGCAGGCAGCAGGACGGAGGGTCCGAAAAACTGTTTTTT. This translates into CASRQQDGGSEKLFF. The V and J genes are TRBV5-6 and TRBJ1-4; D gene uncertain. Germline V lookup: CDR1 SGHDT, CDR2 YYEEEE. V lost 5 bases to trimming and J lost 8 bases, with 19 bases between them. The CDR3 consists of 15 residues.

The chain has TRBV27 and TRBJ1-1, with D possibly being TRBD1 (6 bases). V lost 5 bases and J lost 0, with 13 bases in between. The CDR3 loop spans 15 amino acids. Germline CDR1 reads MNHEY; CDR2 reads SMNVEV (reference sequence). CDR3 nucleotides: TGTGCCAGCAGTCAAAGGGCAGGGGTGAACACTGAAGCTTTCTTT. Translated, it gives CASSQRAGVNTEAFF.

This chain connects TRBV7-9 to TRBJ1-2; 7 nucleotides line up with TRBD1. The CDR3 totals 16 residues. The ends lost 1 base at V and 2 bases at J; junction bases unmatched: 7. The germline V gene encodes CDR1 SEHNR and CDR2 FQNEAQ (reference sequence). The CDR3 is CASSLDNRGVNYGYTF. The CDR3 DNA follows: TGTGCCAGCAGCTTAGATAACAGGGGCGTGAACTATGGCTACACCTTC. Full variable domain (remainder filled in from reference TRBV7-9 and TRBJ1-2): DTGVSQNPRHKITKRGQNVTFRCDPISEHNRLYWYRQTLGQGPEFLTYFQNEAQLEKSRLLSDRFSAERPKGSFSTLEIQRTEQGDSAMYLCASSLDNRGVNYGYTFGSGTRLTVV.

The V and J genes are TRBV28 and TRBJ1-5; maybe TRBD1 (6 bases). Germline loops: CDR1 MDHEN, CDR2 SYDVKM. V shed 3 bases and J shed 7 bases, with 13 bases lying between them. The CDR3 is 14 residues long. CDR3: CASSFARGGQPQHF. CDR3 bases: TGTGCCAGCAGTTTCGCGCGGGGGGGCCAGCCCCAGCATTTT.

CDR3 protein: CASSAGQTPMRNTEAFF. As DNA, the CDR3 is TGTGCCAGCAGCGCGGGACAGACACCCATGCGGAACACTGAAGCTTTCTTT. The V call is TRBV9, the J call TRBJ1-1; TRBD1 agrees at 7 bases. This CDR3 comprises 17 residues. Unmatched junction bases numbered 12, after V lost 3 bases and J lost 1 base. CDR1 is SGDLS and CDR2 is YYNGEE in the germline V gene.

The chain is built from TRBV3-1 (or the pseudogene TRBV3-2) and TRBJ2-1, with 7 bases fitting TRBD1. From germline, CDR1 is LGHDT and CDR2 YNNKEL (reference sequence). The CDR3 sequence is 14 residues long. Trimming removed 3 bases from V and 9 bases from J; junction bases left unmatched: 8. The CDR3 DNA reads as TGTGCCAGCAGCCATGATCCGACAGGGAGTGAGCAGTTCTTC. Encoded protein: CASSHDPTGSEQFF.

The J gene is TRBJ1-3, the V gene TRBV5-5; TRBD1 might be the D (5 bases). This CDR3 is built from 16 residues. V lost 3 bases and J 2 bases, leaving 15 bases between the germline ends. Per the germline V gene, CDR1 is SGHKS and CDR2 is YYEKEE (reference sequence). The CDR3 coding sequence is TGTGCCAGCAGCTGGGGACTCCCGGGGACTGGAAACACCATATATTTT. It specifies CASSWGLPGTGNTIYF.

This chain uses TRBV6-2 or TRBV6-3 with TRBJ2-7, with 10 bases matching TRBD1. In germline, CDR1 is MNHEY, CDR2 SVGEGT. The CDR3 consists of 15 residues. Germline trimming cut 6 bases from V and 0 bases from J; bases unmatched to any gene: 5. CDR3 region: CASSRGQGLSYEQYF. DNA of the CDR3: TGTGCCAGCAGCCGGGGACAGGGGCTCTCCTACGAGCAGTACTTC.